Listed here are 22 T cell receptor beta chains from one sample, sequenced in a study of CD8 T cells in ankylosing spondylitis. General study points: A motif of eight highly homologous TCR beta variants was seen as apparently characteristic of ankylosing spondylitis blood.

Their specific antigens are unknown. Each CDR3 protein is one row after TCRdb ran MiXCR on the 5' RACE reads. The data show 750,000 to 850,000 distinct CDR3 sequences, approximately 12% seen once. Sequencing used blood, either unsorted or a sorted T cell fraction (not recorded which). The source is a male donor with ankylosing spondylitis.

This clonotype showed up just a few times. V and J are TRBV12-3 or TRBV12-4 and TRBJ2-7, with D possibly being TRBD2 (6 bases). There are 15 residues in the CDR3. V was clipped by 5 bases and J by 1 base, with 15 bases between them. CDR3 protein: CASSDLPGGSYEQYF. In DNA form, the CDR3 reads TGTGCCAGCAGTGATCTCCCTGGGGGGTCCTACGAGCAGTACTTC.

Many counts were recorded for this clonotype. The CDR3 DNA follows: TGCAGCGTATCCCGGGACAGGGACTATGGCTACACCTTC. Translating it yields CSVSRDRDYGYTF. V usage is TRBV29-1 and J usage is TRBJ1-2; the match to TRBD1 covers 9 bases. CDR1 SQVTM and CDR2 ANQGSEA come from the germline V gene. Trimming cost V 6 bases and J 3 bases; bases outside gene matches: 5. CDR3 size: 13 residues.

This clonotype was recorded a few times. This chain uses TRBV12-3 or TRBV12-4 with TRBJ1-2; D unclear. The germline V and J ends were trimmed by 0 bases and 2 bases, with 10 bases remaining between them. The CDR3 extends over 15 amino acids. CDR3 DNA sequence: TGTGCCAGCAGTTTAGCGCAGACTTTAAACTATGGCTACACCTTC. It codes for CASSLAQTLNYGYTF.

This clonotype was observed many times. The V gene is TRBV10-3, the J gene TRBJ1-5; D unclear. Germline V CDR1 and CDR2: ENHRY, SYGVKD. The V gene lost 4 bases and the J gene lost 3 bases, with 10 bases spanning the gap. CDR3 size: 14 residues. CDR3 residues: CAISGREDNQPQHF. The CDR3 DNA sequence: TGTGCCATCAGTGGAAGGGAAGACAATCAGCCCCAGCATTTT.

This clonotype was counted a few times. The chain recombines TRBV20-1 with TRBJ2-7; 9 bases match TRBD1. The CDR3 length is 13 residues. The germline CDR1 and CDR2 sequences are DFQATT and SNEGSKA (reference sequence). V was clipped by 6 bases and J by 5 bases; unmatched bases: 8. The CDR3 region is CSAQTGGSDEQYF. The CDR3 nucleotides are TGCAGTGCACAAACAGGGGGCTCGGACGAGCAGTACTTC.

The chain is built from TRBV24-1 and TRBJ2-7, with 9 bases fitting TRBD1. After removal of 4 bases from V and 3 bases from J, the junction contained 6 bases not matched to a gene. From germline, CDR1 is KGHDR and CDR2 SFDVKD. This CDR3 is built from 15 residues. CDR3 in DNA: TGTGCCACCAGTGACCCGGGACAGGGACTCTACGAGCAGTACTTC. Its protein is CATSDPGQGLYEQYF.

The sample holds a few counts of this clonotype. The gene calls are TRBV10-3 and TRBJ2-1, with 9 bases identical to TRBD2. The V and J ends lost 5 bases and 6 bases, in that order; junction bases with no gene match: 8. In germline, CDR1 is ENHRY, CDR2 SYGVKD. The length of the CDR3 is 15 residues. The CDR3 nucleotides read TGTGCCATCAGTCGGACTAGCGTATTGGGCAATGAGCAGTTCTTC. The encoded protein is CAISRTSVLGNEQFF.

The V and J genes are TRBV7-9 and TRBJ1-1; 9 bases match TRBD1. The germline CDR1 and CDR2 sequences are SEHNR and FQNEAQ (reference sequence). The CDR3 has 15 amino acids. The J segment lost 3 bases and the V segment lost 4 bases, leaving 6 bases of the junction unmatched. This CDR3 reads CASSYRDREDTEAFF. The CDR3 region has the DNA TGTGCCAGCAGCTACCGGGACAGGGAGGACACTGAAGCTTTCTTT.

This clonotype turned up a few times. The chain links TRBV5-6 to TRBJ2-7; possibly TRBD1 or TRBD2 for D (5 bases each). The CDR3 sequence is 17 residues long. CDR1 SGHDT and CDR2 YYEEEE come from the germline V gene. V lost 0 bases, J lost 1 base, and 17 bases lay in between. The CDR3 loop is CASSLEGTRDGSYEQYF. DNA of the CDR3: TGTGCCAGCAGCTTGGAAGGGACCCGCGATGGGTCCTACGAGCAGTACTTC.

Concerning this clonotype itself: A single base separates this from a much larger clone, so it may be a read error. The chain carries TRBV28 and TRBJ2-5; D uncertain. CDR1 is MDHEN, CDR2 SYDVKM, per germline. This CDR3 is 12 amino acids long. As DNA, the CDR3 is TGTGCCGGCAGTCCCCGTTGGGAGACCCAGTACTTC. This codes for CAGSPRWETQYF.

This clonotype was found a few times. The gene calls are TRBV10-3 and TRBJ1-6, with D possibly being TRBD1 (6 bases). The V and J ends lost 2 bases and 7 bases respectively, with 12 bases between them. This CDR3 spans 15 amino acids. The germline V gene has CDR1 ENHRY and CDR2 SYGVKD. The CDR3 region is CAISEVQGMNSPLHF. CDR3 nucleotides: TGTGCCATCAGTGAGGTCCAGGGGATGAATTCACCCCTCCACTTT.

V is TRBV5-1 and J is TRBJ2-7; 8 positions agree with TRBD1. V shed 5 bases, J shed 3 bases, and the junction held 13 bases outside the gene matches. CDR1 is SGHRS, CDR2 YFSETQ, per germline. The CDR3 length is 16 residues. CDR3: CASSSTGGSTLYEQYF. DNA of the CDR3: TGCGCCAGCAGTTCAACAGGGGGAAGTACCCTCTACGAGCAGTACTTC. Using reference TRBV5-1 and TRBJ2-7 for the parts outside the CDR3, the full variable domain is KAGVTQTPRYLIKTRGQQVTLSCSPISGHRSVSWYQQTPGQGLQFLFEYFSETQRNKGNFPGRFSGRQFSNSRSEMNVSTLELGDSALYLCASSSTGGSTLYEQYFGPGTRLTVT.

The chain uses TRBV6-2 or TRBV6-3 and TRBJ2-1, with 9 bases that match TRBD2. The CDR3 loop spans 15 amino acids. CDR1 and CDR2 (germline): MNHEY, SVGEGT. V lost 5 bases and J lost 1; bases outside the gene matches: 3. CDR3 coding DNA: TGTGCCAGCAGTCGGACTAGCGCTTCCTACAATGAGCAGTTCTTC. Encoded protein: CASSRTSASYNEQFF.

In regard to this clonotype: Given a much more abundant clone one base away, this may be a read error. The rearrangement links TRBV9 to TRBJ2-3; D is undetermined. The CDR3 is 14 residues long. V was clipped by 0 bases and J by 0 bases, with 5 bases between them. The germline V gene has CDR1 SGDLS and CDR2 YYNGEE. The CDR3 DNA reads TGTGCCAGCAGCGTAGAACCTAGCACAGATACGCAGTATTTT. This encodes CASSVEPSTDTQYF.

In this sample, this clonotype turned up a few times. V gene TRBV5-8 combines with J gene TRBJ2-5; the D is unclear. The CDR3 has 14 residues. Germline CDR1 SGHTS, CDR2 YDEGEE. The V end lost 4 bases, the J end lost 1 base, and 11 bases lay between the germline ends. The CDR3 DNA sequence: TGTGCCAGCAGCCACGGGCGGATCCAAGAGACCCAGTACTTC. Encoded protein: CASSHGRIQETQYF.

This chain links TRBV20-1 with TRBJ1-6, with 9 nucleotides matching TRBD1. Trimming removed 4 bases from V and 9 bases from J; junction bases left unmatched: 4. The CDR3 is made up of 13 amino acids. The germline gives CDR1 DFQATT, CDR2 SNEGSKA (reference sequence). This CDR3 reads CSAMGQGFSPLHF. Written as DNA, the CDR3 is TGCAGTGCTATGGGACAGGGCTTTTCACCCCTCCACTTT.

This clonotype has just a few counts. The genes are TRBV4-1 and TRBJ2-5, with D perhaps TRBD2 (5 bases). Trimming cost V 2 bases and J 2 bases, with 12 bases left between them. Germline-derived CDR1 and CDR2 are MGHRA and YSYEKL. There are 15 residues in the CDR3. CDR3 amino acids: CASSQLGSDQETQYF. CDR3 DNA sequence: TGCGCCAGCAGCCAATTGGGTAGCGATCAAGAGACCCAGTACTTC.

The genes are TRBV7-2 and TRBJ2-3; D remains ambiguous. The CDR3 has 13 amino acids. Trimming removed 3 bases from V and 6 bases from J, with 10 bases in between. The V gene's germline CDR1 is SGHTA and CDR2 FQGNSA. CDR3 sequence reads: CASSFISPDTQYF. The CDR3 DNA reads as TGTGCCAGCAGCTTTATTTCACCGGATACGCAGTATTTT.

This clonotype has a handful of counts. The chain is built from TRBV20-1 and TRBJ1-2; the D is unclear. The germline gives CDR1 DFQATT, CDR2 SNEGSKA (reference sequence). The V and J ends lost 2 bases and 7 bases respectively, with 11 bases between them. CDR3 length: 12 residues. The CDR3 is CSARLIIIGYTF. CDR3 coding DNA: TGCAGTGCTAGACTGATAATCATTGGCTACACCTTC.

This clonotype showed up many times. This chain uses TRBV7-9 with TRBJ2-1, with 7 bases aligning to TRBD2. Germline CDR1 and CDR2: SEHNR and FQNEAQ (reference sequence). The ends lost 3 bases at V and 0 bases at J; junction bases unmatched: 5. This CDR3 contains 16 residues. CDR3 coding DNA: TGTGCCAGCAGCTTTTCGCGGGAGAGCTCCTACAATGAGCAGTTCTTC. Its translation: CASSFSRESSYNEQFF. Drawing the rest from reference TRBV7-9 and TRBJ2-1, the complete variable domain is DTGVSQNPRHKITKRGQNVTFRCDPISEHNRLYWYRQTLGQGPEFLTYFQNEAQLEKSRLLSDRFSAERPKGSFSTLEIQRTEQGDSAMYLCASSFSRESSYNEQFFGPGTRLTVL.

This rearrangement joins TRBV3-1 to TRBJ1-2; the D gene is possibly TRBD1 (6 bases). Germline V gene lookup returns CDR1 LGHDT and CDR2 YNNKEL (reference sequence). This CDR3 contains 14 residues. V gave up 4 bases and J gave up 8 bases, with 17 bases separating them. CDR3 bases: TGTGCCAGCAGCCGGAACTTGGACAGTCTGGGCTACACCTTC. Translating gives CASSRNLDSLGYTF.

This clonotype occurred a few times. The rearrangement joins TRBV28 to TRBJ2-4, with TRBD1 as a possible D gene (5 bases). The CDR3 is 12 amino acids. Per germline, CDR1 MDHEN and CDR2 SYDVKM. V was cut by 2 bases and J by 13 bases, with 12 bases left in between. CDR3: CASSLGYRSQYF. In DNA, the CDR3 is TGTGCCAGCAGTTTAGGGTACAGGAGCCAGTACTTC. Filled out from reference TRBV28 and TRBJ2-4, the complete variable domain reads DVKVTQSSRYLVKRTGEKVFLECVQDMDHENMFWYRQDPGLGLRLIYFSYDVKMKEKGDIPEGYSVSREKKERFSLILESASTNQTSMYLCASSLGYRSQYFGAGTRLSVL.